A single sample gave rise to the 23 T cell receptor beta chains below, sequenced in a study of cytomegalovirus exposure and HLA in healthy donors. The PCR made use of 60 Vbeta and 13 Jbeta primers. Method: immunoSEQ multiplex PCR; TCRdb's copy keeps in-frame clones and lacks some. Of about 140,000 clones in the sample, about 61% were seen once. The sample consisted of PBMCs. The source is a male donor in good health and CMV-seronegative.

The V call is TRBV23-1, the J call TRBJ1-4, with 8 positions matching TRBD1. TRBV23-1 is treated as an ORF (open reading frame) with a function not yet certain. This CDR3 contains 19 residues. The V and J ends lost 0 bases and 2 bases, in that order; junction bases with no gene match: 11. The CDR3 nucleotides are TGCGCCAGCAGTCAATCGCAGGACAGGGTGAGTGCGACTAATGAAAAACTGTTTTTT. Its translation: CASSQSQDRVSATNEKLFF.

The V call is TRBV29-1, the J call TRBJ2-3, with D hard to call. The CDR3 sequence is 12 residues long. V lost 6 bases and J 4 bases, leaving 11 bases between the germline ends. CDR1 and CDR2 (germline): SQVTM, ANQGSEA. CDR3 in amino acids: CSVQSESDTQYF. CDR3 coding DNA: TGCAGCGTCCAATCCGAGTCAGATACGCAGTATTTT.

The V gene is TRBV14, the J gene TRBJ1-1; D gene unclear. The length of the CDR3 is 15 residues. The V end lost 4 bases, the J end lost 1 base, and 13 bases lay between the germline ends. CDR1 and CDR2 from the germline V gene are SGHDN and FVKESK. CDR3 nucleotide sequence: TGTGCCAGCAGCCCTTTCGGAGGACGGAACACTGAAGCTTTCTTT. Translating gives CASSPFGGRNTEAFF.

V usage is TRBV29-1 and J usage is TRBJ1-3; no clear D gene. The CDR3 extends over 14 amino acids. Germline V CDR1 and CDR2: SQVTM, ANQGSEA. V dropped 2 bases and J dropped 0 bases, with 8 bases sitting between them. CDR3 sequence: CSVEPHSSGNTIYF. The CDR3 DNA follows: TGCAGCGTTGAACCGCACAGCTCTGGAAACACCATATATTTT.

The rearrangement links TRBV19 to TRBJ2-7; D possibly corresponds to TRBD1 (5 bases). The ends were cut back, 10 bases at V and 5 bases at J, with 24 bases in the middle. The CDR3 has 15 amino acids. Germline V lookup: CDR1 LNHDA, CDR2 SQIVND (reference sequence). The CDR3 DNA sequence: TGTGCCACCTCCGGCGGTCCAGGGAAGCTTCACGAGCAGTACTTC. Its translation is CATSGGPGKLHEQYF.

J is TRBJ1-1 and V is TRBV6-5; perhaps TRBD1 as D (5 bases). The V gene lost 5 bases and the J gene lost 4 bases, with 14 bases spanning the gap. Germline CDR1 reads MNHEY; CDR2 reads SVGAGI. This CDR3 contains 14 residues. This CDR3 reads CASSPVRGGTEAFF. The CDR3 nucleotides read TGTGCCAGCAGTCCAGTCCGGGGGGGCACTGAAGCTTTCTTT.

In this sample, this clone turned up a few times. CDR3 bases: TGTGCCAGCACCGATGGGGGGGGGCGTAGGGACGAGCAGTACTTC. It yields the protein CASTDGGGRRDEQYF. The rearrangement joins TRBV7-2 to TRBJ2-7, with a possible D match to TRBD2 (7 bases). V dropped 7 bases and J dropped 5 bases, with 21 bases sitting between them. The CDR3 sequence is 15 residues long. The germline V gene encodes CDR1 SGHTA and CDR2 FQGNSA.

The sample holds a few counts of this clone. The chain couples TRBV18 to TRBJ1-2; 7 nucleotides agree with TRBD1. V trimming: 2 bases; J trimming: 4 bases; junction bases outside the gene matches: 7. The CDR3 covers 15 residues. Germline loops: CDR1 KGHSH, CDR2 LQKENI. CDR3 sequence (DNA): TGTGCCAGCTCACCAATCGAAGGGGGCACCTATGGCTACACCTTC. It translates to CASSPIEGGTYGYTF.

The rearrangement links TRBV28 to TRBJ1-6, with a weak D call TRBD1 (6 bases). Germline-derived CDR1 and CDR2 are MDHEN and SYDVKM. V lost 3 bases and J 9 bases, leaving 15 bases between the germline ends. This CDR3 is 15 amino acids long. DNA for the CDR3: TGTGCCAGCAGTTTGCTACAGGGAGAGTTTTCACCCCTCCACTTT. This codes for CASSLLQGEFSPLHF.

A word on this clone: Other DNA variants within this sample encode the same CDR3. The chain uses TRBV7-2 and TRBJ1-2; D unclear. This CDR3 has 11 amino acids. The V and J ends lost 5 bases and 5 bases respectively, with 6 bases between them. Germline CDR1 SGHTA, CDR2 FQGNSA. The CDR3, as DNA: TGTGCCAGCAGCCTACAGTATGGCTACACCTTC. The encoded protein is CASSLQYGYTF.

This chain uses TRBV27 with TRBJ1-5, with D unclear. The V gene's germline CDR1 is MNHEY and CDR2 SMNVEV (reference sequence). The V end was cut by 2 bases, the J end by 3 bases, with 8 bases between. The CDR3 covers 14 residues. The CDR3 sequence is CASSLLGDNQPQHF. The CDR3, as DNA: TGTGCCAGCAGTTTACTCGGAGACAATCAGCCCCAGCATTTT.

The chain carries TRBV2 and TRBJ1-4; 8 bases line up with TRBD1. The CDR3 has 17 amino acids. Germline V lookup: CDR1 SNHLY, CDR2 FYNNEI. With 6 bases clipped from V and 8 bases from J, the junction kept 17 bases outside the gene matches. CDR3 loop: CASSPPGQVLGDEKLFF. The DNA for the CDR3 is TGTGCCAGCAGCCCGCCGGGACAGGTACTAGGGGACGAAAAACTGTTTTTT.

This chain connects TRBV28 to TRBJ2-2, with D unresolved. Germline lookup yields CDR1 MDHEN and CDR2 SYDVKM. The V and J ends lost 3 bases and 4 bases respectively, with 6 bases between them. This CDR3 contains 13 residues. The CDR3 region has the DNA TGTGCCAGCAGTTTCTCAGGCACCGGGGAGCTGTTTTTT. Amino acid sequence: CASSFSGTGELFF.

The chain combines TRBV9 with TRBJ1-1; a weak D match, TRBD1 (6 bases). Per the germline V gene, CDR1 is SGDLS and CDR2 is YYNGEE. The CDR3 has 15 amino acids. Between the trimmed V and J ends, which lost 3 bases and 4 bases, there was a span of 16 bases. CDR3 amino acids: CASSGGGAKPTEAFF. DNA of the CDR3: TGTGCCAGCAGCGGAGGGGGGGCAAAGCCCACTGAAGCTTTCTTT.

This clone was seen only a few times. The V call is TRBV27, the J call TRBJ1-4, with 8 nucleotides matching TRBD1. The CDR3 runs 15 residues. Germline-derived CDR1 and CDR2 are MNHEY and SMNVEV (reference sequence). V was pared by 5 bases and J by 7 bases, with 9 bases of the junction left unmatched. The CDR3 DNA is TGTGCCAGCAGTCGGAGGGGGACAGGCGGTGAAAAACTGTTTTTT. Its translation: CASSRRGTGGEKLFF.

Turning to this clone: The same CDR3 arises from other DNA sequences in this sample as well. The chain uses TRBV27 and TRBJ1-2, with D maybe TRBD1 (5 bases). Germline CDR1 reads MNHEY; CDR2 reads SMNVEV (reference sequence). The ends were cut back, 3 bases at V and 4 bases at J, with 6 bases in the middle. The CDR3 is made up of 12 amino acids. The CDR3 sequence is CASSLQGYGYTF. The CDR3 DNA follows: TGTGCCAGCAGTTTGCAGGGCTATGGCTACACCTTC.

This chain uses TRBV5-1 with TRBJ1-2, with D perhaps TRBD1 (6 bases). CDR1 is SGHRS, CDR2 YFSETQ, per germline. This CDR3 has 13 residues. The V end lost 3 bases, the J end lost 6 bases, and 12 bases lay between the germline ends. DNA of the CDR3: TGCGCCAGCAGCTATCGGGACACCGATGGCTACACCTTC. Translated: CASSYRDTDGYTF.

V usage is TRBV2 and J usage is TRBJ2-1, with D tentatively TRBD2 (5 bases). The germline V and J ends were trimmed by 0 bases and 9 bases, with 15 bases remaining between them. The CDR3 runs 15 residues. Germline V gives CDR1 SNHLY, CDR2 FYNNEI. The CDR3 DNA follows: TGTGCCAGCAGTGAAGCTAGGACTGCGGCGGGTGAGCAGTTCTTC. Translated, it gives CASSEARTAAGEQFF.

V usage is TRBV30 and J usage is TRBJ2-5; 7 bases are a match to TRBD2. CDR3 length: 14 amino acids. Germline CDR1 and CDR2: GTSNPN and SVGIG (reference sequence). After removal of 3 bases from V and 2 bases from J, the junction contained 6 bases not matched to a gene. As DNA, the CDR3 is TGTGCCTGGAGACGGGACTACAGTCAAGAGACCCAGTACTTC. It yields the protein CAWRRDYSQETQYF.

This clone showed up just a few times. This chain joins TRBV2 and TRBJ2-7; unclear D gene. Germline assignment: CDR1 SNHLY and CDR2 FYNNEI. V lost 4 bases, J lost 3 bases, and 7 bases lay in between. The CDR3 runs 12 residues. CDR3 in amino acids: CASSVQNYEQYF. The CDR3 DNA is TGTGCCAGCAGTGTACAGAACTACGAGCAGTACTTC.

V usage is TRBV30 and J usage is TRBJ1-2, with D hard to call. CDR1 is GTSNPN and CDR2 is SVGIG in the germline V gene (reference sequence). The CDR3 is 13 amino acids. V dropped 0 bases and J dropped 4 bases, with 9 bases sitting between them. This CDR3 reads CAWSVAVIYGYTF. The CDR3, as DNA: TGTGCCTGGAGTGTAGCCGTCATCTATGGCTACACCTTC.

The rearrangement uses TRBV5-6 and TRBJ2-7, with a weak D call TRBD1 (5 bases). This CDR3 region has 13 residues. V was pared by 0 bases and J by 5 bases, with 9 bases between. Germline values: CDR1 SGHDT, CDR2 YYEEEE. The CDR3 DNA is TGTGCCAGCAGCTTGGCAGGGAACCACGAGCAGTACTTC. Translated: CASSLAGNHEQYF.

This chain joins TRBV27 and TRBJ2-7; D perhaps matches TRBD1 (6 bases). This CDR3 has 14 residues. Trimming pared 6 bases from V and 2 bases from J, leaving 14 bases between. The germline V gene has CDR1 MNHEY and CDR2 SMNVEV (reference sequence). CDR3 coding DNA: TGTGCCAGCAGCTGGACGGGACAAACCTACGAGCAGTACTTC. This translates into CASSWTGQTYEQYF.